This T cell receptor (beta chain) originates from a study of CD8 T cells in ankylosing spondylitis. The TCR beta libraries were generated through quantitative 5'-RACE incorporating molecular barcodes. From the 5' RACE reads, TCRdb called clonotypes with MiXCR, one entry per CDR3 protein. Of some 130,000 distinct CDR3 sequences in the sample, roughly 15% were seen once. In regard to this clonotype: Its antigen is not known.

With V trimmed by 1 base and J by 4 bases, 7 bases remained unmatched. CDR3 length: 15 residues. The study's findings and limits: In ankylosing spondylitis blood, a motif of eight highly homologous TCR beta variants appeared characteristic.

This chain links TRBV12-3 or TRBV12-4 with TRBJ2-7, with 7 bases identical to TRBD1. The sequenced sample was blood, either unsorted or a sorted T cell fraction (not recorded which). The sequence came from a male donor with ankylosing spondylitis. The CDR3, as DNA: TGTGCCAGCAGTTTAGGAACAGGGGAATTTTACGAGCAGTACTTC. It translates to CASSLGTGEFYEQYF.